This T cell receptor (beta chain) stems from a study of blood T cell repertoires in COVID-19. Study background: Sources were T cells, B-cell-depleted T cells, or PBMCs; the material itself was cDNA or gDNA.

Looked up from germline, CDR1 is LNHDA and CDR2 is SQIVND (reference sequence). After removal of 5 bases from V and 0 bases from J, the junction contained 6 bases not matched to a gene. The CDR3 has 15 residues. The data were produced by immunoSEQ multiplex PCR, yet TCRdb's version contains in-frame clones alone and is incomplete. The sample includes around 200,000 clones, nearly 90% of them seen just once. This clone was observed once. The origin of this receptor is a woman under 30 who had recovered from COVID-19. The sequencing input was peripheral blood. The rearrangement links TRBV19 to TRBJ1-1, with 7 bases that match TRBD1. Here the CDR3 DNA reads TGTGCCAGTAGTCCGGACAGGATGCTGAACACTGAAGCTTTCTTT. The encoded protein is CASSPDRMLNTEAFF.